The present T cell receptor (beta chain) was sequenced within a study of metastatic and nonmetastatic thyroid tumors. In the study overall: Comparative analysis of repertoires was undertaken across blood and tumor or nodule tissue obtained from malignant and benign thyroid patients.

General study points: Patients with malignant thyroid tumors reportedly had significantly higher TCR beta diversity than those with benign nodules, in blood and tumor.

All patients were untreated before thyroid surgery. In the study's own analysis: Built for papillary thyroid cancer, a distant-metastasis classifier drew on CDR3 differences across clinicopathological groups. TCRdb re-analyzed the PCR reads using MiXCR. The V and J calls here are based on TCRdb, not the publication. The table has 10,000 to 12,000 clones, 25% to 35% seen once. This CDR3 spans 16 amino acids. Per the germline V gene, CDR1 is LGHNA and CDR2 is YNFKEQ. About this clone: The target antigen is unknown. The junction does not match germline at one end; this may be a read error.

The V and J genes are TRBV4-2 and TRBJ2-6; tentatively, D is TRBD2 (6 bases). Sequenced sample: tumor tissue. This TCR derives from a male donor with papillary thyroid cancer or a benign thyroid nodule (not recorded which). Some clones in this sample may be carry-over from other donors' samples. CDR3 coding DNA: TGTTCCAGCAGCCAAGAGGGAGGTACTGGGGCCAACGTCCCGACTTTC. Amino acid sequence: CSSSQEGGTGANVPTF.